Listed below are T cell receptor beta chains from one sample, sequenced in a study of human T cells and chemical hapten exposure. TCRdb independently ran MiXCR on the RACE reads; one entry per CDR3 protein. The sample holds 50,000 to 65,000 distinct CDR3 sequences, about 11% seen once. The source was whole blood, collected in connection with sensitization to the hapten diphenylcyclopropenone (DPC). These receptors were collected from a woman in her thirties or forties with alopecia areata. Some clones in this sample may be carry-over from other donors' samples. Both conserved end residues are part of each CDR3. A D gene is named only where the DNA matches it firmly. Clone size is not always given. Where it is, it says once, few, many or a class for expanded clones.

size	V	J	length	D	DNA	CDR3
NA	TRBV12-3/TRBV12-4	TRBJ1-2	11	NA	TGTGCCAGCAGTTTCGCCCATGGCTACACCTTC	CASSFAHGYTF
NA	TRBV11-1	TRBJ2-5	14	TRBD2	TGTGCCAGCAGTCGACTAGCGCACGAAGAGACCCAGTACTTC	CASSRLAHEETQYF
NA	TRBV4-3	TRBJ2-1	16	NA	TGCGCCAGCAGCCTCCAACGGGACCTCTCCTACAATGAGCAGTTCTTC	CASSLQRDLSYNEQFF
NA	TRBV5-1	TRBJ2-6	17	NA	TGCGCCAGCAGCTTCATTCCCCGGGGGTCCGGGGCCAACGTCCTGACTTTC	CASSFIPRGSGANVLTF
NA	TRBV9	TRBJ1-3	16	NA	TGTGCCAGCAGCGTAGGGCCGGGAATCACTGGAAACACCATATATTTT	CASSVGPGITGNTIYF
many	TRBV28	TRBJ2-4	15	NA	TGTGCCAGCAGCTTCGATGGCATAGGCAAAAACATTCAGTACTTC	CASSFDGIGKNIQYF
NA	TRBV30	TRBJ1-4	15	NA	TGTGCCTGGAGTGTGGCAGGGGTAGGACGGGAAAAACTGTTTTTT	CAWSVAGVGREKLFF
NA	TRBV28	TRBJ2-2	15	TRBD2	TGTGCCAGCAGGTCTGGGACTAGAACCACCGGGGAGCTGTTTTTT	CASRSGTRTTGELFF
NA	TRBV19	TRBJ2-2	11	NA	TGTGCCAGTAGTATTTCCGGGGAGCTGTTTTTT	CASSISGELFF
many	TRBV7-9	TRBJ2-7	14	TRBD1	TGTGCCAGCAGCCTGGGACAGGGGGATTACGAGCAGTACTTC	CASSLGQGDYEQYF
few	TRBV4-3	TRBJ1-2	15	TRBD1	TGCGCCAGCAGCCAAGATGTGGGACAGGGAGGTGGCTACACCTTC	CASSQDVGQGGGYTF
few	TRBV10-3	TRBJ2-1	15	NA	TGTGCCATCAGCGCCGACAGGTCATCTCGGAATGAGCAGTTCTTC	CAISADRSSRNEQFF
NA	TRBV29-1	TRBJ2-5	15	TRBD1	TGCAGCGCCCGCCGGACAGGGGGTCCACAAGAGACCCAGTACTTC	CSARRTGGPQETQYF
few	TRBV2	TRBJ1-5	14	NA	TGTGCCAGCCAAGGGCAGGGGTTAGATCAGCCCCAGCATTTT	CASQGQGLDQPQHF
NA	TRBV7-2	TRBJ2-7	12	NA	TGTGCCAGCAGCCAGCCCCTCCTCGAGCAGTACTTC	CASSQPLLEQYF
many	TRBV6-6	TRBJ2-7	14	TRBD1	TGTGCCAGCAGCACGACAGGGGGGTTCTACGAGCAGTACTTC	CASSTTGGFYEQYF
few	TRBV7-8	TRBJ2-7	13	NA	TGTGCCAGCAGCTTAGGAGATTCCTACGAGCAGTACTTC	CASSLGDSYEQYF
NA	TRBV7-9	TRBJ2-2	15	NA	TGTGCCAGCAGCTTAGGCCCGGGTGCCACCGGGGAGCTGTTTTTT	CASSLGPGATGELFF
NA	TRBV20-1	TRBJ1-3	12	NA	TGCAGTGCTAGGCCGGCGGGAAACACCATATATTTT	CSARPAGNTIYF
many	TRBV12-3/TRBV12-4	TRBJ2-7	18	TRBD2	TGTGCCAGCAGCTCCATCCGGGGACTAGCGGGAGGGAACTACGAGCAGTACTTC	CASSSIRGLAGGNYEQYF
many	TRBV4-3	TRBJ1-5	18	NA	TGCGCCAGCAGCCAGACCCAGGGGTTTAGGGGCCACCAAGGGGCCCAGCATTTT	CASSQTQGFRGHQGAQHF
few	TRBV29-1	TRBJ1-5	16	NA	TGCAGCGGCAATGGGGGGGGCTCCCCTTACAATCAGCCCCAGCATTTT	CSGNGGGSPYNQPQHF
many	TRBV5-1	TRBJ1-1	14	NA	TGCGCCAGCAGCTTGGGACAGGTTGGCACTGAAGCTTTCTTT	CASSLGQVGTEAFF
NA	TRBV20-1	TRBJ2-1	13	NA	TGCAGTGCTAGAGAGACAATCTACAATGAGCAGTTCTTC	CSARETIYNEQFF
NA	TRBV19	TRBJ1-4	14	NA	TGTGCCAGTAGTAATTCGGCAACTAATGAAAAACTGTTTTTT	CASSNSATNEKLFF
NA	TRBV12-3/TRBV12-4	TRBJ1-2	15	NA	TGTGCCAGCAGGGCTTCCCTTCAGGGTGTCTATGGCTACACCTTC	CASRASLQGVYGYTF
few	TRBV2	TRBJ2-2	13	NA	TGTGCCAGCCAGCGGTCCCAGACCGGGGAGCTGTTTTTT	CASQRSQTGELFF
few	TRBV6-6	TRBJ2-2	15	NA	TGTGCCAGCAGTTACGGTCTCGGAGGCACCGGGGAGCTGTTTTTT	CASSYGLGGTGELFF
NA	TRBV4-2	TRBJ1-1	16	TRBD1	TGTGCCAGCAGCCAAGCGAGGACAGGGGTGGAGGGCACTGCTTTCTTT	CASSQARTGVEGTAFF
few	TRBV15	TRBJ2-5	15	TRBD1	TGTGCCACCAGCAGAGATGGGACAGTACAAGAGACCCAGTACTTC	CATSRDGTVQETQYF
NA	TRBV29-1	TRBJ2-7	14	TRBD2	TGCAGCGTTGAAGTCCTAGCGGGAGGAAGAGAGCAGTACTTC	CSVEVLAGGREQYF
NA	TRBV6-5	TRBJ1-1	14	NA	TGTGCCAGCAGTTACTACGGGAGGGGCACTGAAGCTTTCTTT	CASSYYGRGTEAFF
many	TRBV25-1	TRBJ2-7	16	NA	TGTGCCAGCAGCGAAGGGGGGGCAGGGAGACCCTACGAGCAGTACTTC	CASSEGGAGRPYEQYF
NA	TRBV6-2/TRBV6-3	TRBJ2-6	11	NA	TGTGCCAGCAGTTTTGGGACCGTCCTGACTTTC	CASSFGTVLTF
few	TRBV12-3/TRBV12-4	TRBJ1-1	16	TRBD1	TGTGCCAGCAGTTTAGCTAGAATACGGACAGGGGACAGAGCTTTCTTT	CASSLARIRTGDRAFF
many	TRBV28	TRBJ2-1	16	NA	TGTGCCAGCAGTTTAGCGGGACACCAACAGGGGTATGAGCAGTTCTTC	CASSLAGHQQGYEQFF
NA	TRBV7-2	TRBJ2-5	13	NA	TGTGCCAGCAGCCATCCAGGCCAAGAGACCCAGTACTTC	CASSHPGQETQYF
few	TRBV19	TRBJ2-1	19	TRBD2	TGTGCCAGTACCCCAGGAGTCGGCCCCGGGCGGGAGGGCGACAATGAGCAGTTCTTC	CASTPGVGPGREGDNEQFF
many	TRBV19	TRBJ2-1	15	NA	TGTGCCAGTAGTCCCCGCGCCCCCCCCAACAATGAGCAGTTCTTC	CASSPRAPPNNEQFF
NA	TRBV19	TRBJ2-2	16	TRBD1	TGTGCCAGTAGCCTGACCGGGACAGCCAACACCGGGGAGCTGTTTTTT	CASSLTGTANTGELFF
many	TRBV12-3/TRBV12-4	TRBJ1-5	15	NA	TGTGCCAGCAGTGCCGCAGTAACTAGCAATCAGCCCCAGCATTTT	CASSAAVTSNQPQHF
many	TRBV11-2	TRBJ2-1	14	NA	TGTGCCAGCAGCTTAGGCGCGGGCTACAATGAGCAGTTCTTC	CASSLGAGYNEQFF
once	TRBV9	TRBJ1-2	14	NA	TGTGCCAGCAGCGTGGCGCTCGGAGGTTATGGCTACACCTTC	CASSVALGGYGYTF
few	TRBV3-1	TRBJ1-2	13	NA	TGTGCCAGCAGCCAGGGGGCGGACTATGGCTACACCTTC	CASSQGADYGYTF
NA	TRBV20-1	TRBJ2-3	15	NA	TGCAGTGCTAGAGAAGGGAGCGGGAGCACAGATACGCAGTATTTT	CSAREGSGSTDTQYF
few	TRBV7-6	TRBJ2-3	15	TRBD1	TGTGCCAGCAGCGCCGGACAGGGGCCCCCAGATACGCAGTATTTT	CASSAGQGPPDTQYF
NA	TRBV6-2/TRBV6-3	TRBJ2-5	16	TRBD2	TGTGCCAGCGCGGAGGAGAGCGGGGTCTTCTCCTGGGCCCAGTACTTC	CASAEESGVFSWAQYF
few	TRBV20-1	TRBJ2-5	23	TRBD2	TGCAGTGCTAGAGGGGGTCACCCTCGACCGGGACTAGCGGGAGTGGTGTACCAAGAGACCCAGTACTTC	CSARGGHPRPGLAGVVYQETQYF
few	TRBV18	TRBJ2-1	17	NA	TGTGCCAGCTCACAAGGCTATCGGAGGGGGACTAACAATGAGCAGTTCTTC	CASSQGYRRGTNNEQFF
NA	TRBV19	TRBJ2-3	14	NA	TGTGCCAGTAAAGGGGACCCCGTCACAGATACGCAGTATTTT	CASKGDPVTDTQYF
many	TRBV11-2	TRBJ2-1	14	NA	TGTGCCAGCAGCATCAGTGGAAACTACAATGAGCAGTTCTTC	CASSISGNYNEQFF
NA	TRBV4-1	TRBJ2-7	14	TRBD2	TGCGCCAGCAGCCAAGGATCTAGCGGTTACGAGCAGTACTTC	CASSQGSSGYEQYF
many	TRBV6-5	TRBJ2-2	16	NA	TGTGCCAGCAGTTTCCTGGGCGGCGCGAACACCGGGGAGCTGTTTTTT	CASSFLGGANTGELFF
many	TRBV30	TRBJ2-1	14	NA	TGTGCCTGGGAGCGCTCGCGGAGTTACAATGAGCAGTTCTTC	CAWERSRSYNEQFF